The rows below give T cell receptor beta chains drawn from one sample of a study of blood T cell repertoires in COVID-19. TCRdb's copy holds only in-frame clones and misses some; the assay was immunoSEQ multiplex PCR. The table records some 97,000 clones, 87% of them present only once. Input material: peripheral blood. Receptors were obtained from a man younger than 45 in a cohort sampled during active COVID-19. CDR3s include the opening cysteine and the closing phenylalanine or tryptophan. A D gene is named only where the DNA matches it firmly. Not every row has a clone size; where given, it reads once, few, many or a size class.

D	V	J	size	CDR3	DNA
-	TRBV7-9	TRBJ1-2	-	CASSPPGQPNYGYTF	TGTGCCAGCAGTCCGCCGGGACAACCTAACTATGGCTACACCTTC
-	TRBV11-3	TRBJ2-2	-	CASSTGFAGELFF	TGTGCCAGCAGCACAGGGTTCGCCGGGGAGCTGTTTTTT
TRBD1	TRBV28	TRBJ1-2	-	CASSGTGVYGYTF	TGTGCCAGCAGTGGGACAGGGGTCTATGGCTACACCTTC
TRBD2	TRBV2	TRBJ2-3	-	CASSRVGTSITDTQYF	TGTGCCAGCAGTAGAGTCGGGACTAGCATCACAGATACGCAGTATTTT
-	TRBV3-1/TRBV3-2	TRBJ2-2	once	CATLTGYSTGELFF	TGTGCCACCTTAACAGGGTATAGCACCGGGGAGCTGTTTTTT
-	TRBV27	TRBJ1-3	-	CASSPRTPGFGNTIYF	TGTGCCAGCAGTCCACGTACTCCAGGATTTGGAAACACCATATATTTT
-	TRBV19	TRBJ2-3	-	CASSLLRKTDTQYF	TGTGCCAGTAGCCTTCTCAGGAAAACAGATACGCAGTATTTT
TRBD1	TRBV25-1	TRBJ1-2	few	CASSSYSGQSYGYTF	TGTGCCAGCAGTTCGTATTCGGGACAGTCCTATGGCTACACCTTC
TRBD1	TRBV24-1	TRBJ2-7	-	CATSPGTGIYEQYF	TGTGCCACCAGCCCCGGGACAGGGATCTACGAGCAGTACTTC
TRBD1	TRBV3-1/TRBV3-2	TRBJ1-5	-	CASSIGGDRARGPQHF	TGTGCCAGCAGCATAGGAGGGGACAGGGCCCGCGGGCCCCAGCATTTT
TRBD1	TRBV30	TRBJ1-1	-	CAWSSQGFHEAFF	TGTGCCTGGAGTTCACAGGGGTTTCATGAAGCTTTCTTT
TRBD2	TRBV7-6	TRBJ2-2	-	CASSSPGTSLPGELFF	TGTGCCAGCAGCTCCCCCGGGACTAGTCTCCCCGGGGAGCTGTTTTTT
-	TRBV7-2	TRBJ2-1	-	CASSLGWEAENEQFF	TGTGCCAGCAGCCTCGGGTGGGAGGCTGAGAATGAGCAGTTCTTC
-	TRBV7-9	TRBJ1-1	-	CASSLDRMNTEAFF	TGTGCCAGCAGCTTAGACAGGATGAACACTGAAGCTTTCTTT
-	TRBV13	TRBJ1-4	-	CASSYLGEEKLFF	TGTGCCAGCAGTTACCTGGGAGAAGAAAAACTGTTTTTT
-	TRBV5-8	TRBJ1-1	once	CASSLWGRDIQKAFF	TGTGCCAGCAGCTTGTGGGGCCGGGACATCCAAAAAGCTTTCTTT